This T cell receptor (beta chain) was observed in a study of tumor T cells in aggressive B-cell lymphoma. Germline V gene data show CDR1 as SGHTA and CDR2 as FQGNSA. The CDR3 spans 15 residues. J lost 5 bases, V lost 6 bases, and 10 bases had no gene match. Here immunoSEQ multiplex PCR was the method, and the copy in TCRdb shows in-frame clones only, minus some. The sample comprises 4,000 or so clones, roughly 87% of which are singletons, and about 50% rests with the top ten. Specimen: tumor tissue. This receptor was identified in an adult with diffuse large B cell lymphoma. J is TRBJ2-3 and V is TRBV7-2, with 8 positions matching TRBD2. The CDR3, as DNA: TGTGCCAGCAGTAGGGTAGCGGGGTTCCAAGATACGCAGTATTTT. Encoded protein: CASSRVAGFQDTQYF.